This T cell receptor beta chain was recovered during a study of regulatory T cells in long-lasting Graves disease. Noted time point: persistent/refractory GD, antithyroid drugs over 5 years with positive TRAb. PBMCs provided the RNA from which the TCR library was made. Patients with Graves' disease were diagnosed by American Thyroid Association guidelines. Library construction for TCR beta used iRepertoire HTBI primers and Arm-PCR of CDR3 regions. TCRdb independently ran MiXCR on the multiplex PCR reads; one entry per CDR3 protein. This table holds 700,000 or so distinct CDR3 sequences, about 32% found once. Per germline, CDR1 SNHLY and CDR2 FYNNEI. Trimming took 2 bases from V and 4 from J, leaving 11 bases between them. CDR3 length equals 15 residues.

The J gene is TRBJ1-4, the V gene TRBV2; D is possibly TRBD1 (5 bases). Source: peripheral blood mononuclear cells (PBMCs), taken when the disease was refractory, from a patient treated with antithyroid drugs. The TCR comes from a female donor with Graves disease. CDR3 nucleotide sequence: TGTGCCAGCAGTGAACTTCGGGGGATTAATGAAAAACTGTTTTTT. It translates to CASSELRGINEKLFF.